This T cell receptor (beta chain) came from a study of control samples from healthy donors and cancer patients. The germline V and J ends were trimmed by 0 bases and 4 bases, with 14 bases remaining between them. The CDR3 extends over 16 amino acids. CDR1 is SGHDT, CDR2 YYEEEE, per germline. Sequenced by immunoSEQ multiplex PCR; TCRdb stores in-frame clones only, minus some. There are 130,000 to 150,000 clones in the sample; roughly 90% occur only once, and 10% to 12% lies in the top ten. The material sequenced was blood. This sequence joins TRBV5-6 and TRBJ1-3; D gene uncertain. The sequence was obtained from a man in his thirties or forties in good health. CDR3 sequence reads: CASSLGGGRFGNTIYF. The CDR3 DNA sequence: TGTGCCAGCAGCTTGGGAGGAGGGAGATTCGGAAACACCATATATTTT.